Described below is a single T cell receptor (beta chain) sequence and its context. Its antigen is still unknown. The TCRbeta library was prepared with unique molecular identifiers. Each CDR3 protein gets one entry after TCRdb re-called the PCR reads with MiXCR. In the table there are 9,000 or so distinct CDR3 sequences, approximately 15% of which are singletons. These data originate in a study of T-cell reconstitution after alpha-beta-depleted transplantation in children. Trimming removed 5 bases at V and 3 bases at J, with 16 bases between. The CDR3 sequence is 16 residues long. Germline V gives CDR1 SNHLY, CDR2 FYNNEI. Whole-study results and caveats: Recipient T cells and thymic progenitors that survived were the source of the high TCRbeta diversity seen at day 60 in some patients. T-cell numbers and diversity one year post-transplant derived largely from freshly generated T cells. Where alpha-beta T cells came from about two months after transplant was reportedly several hundred expanded graft clones.

Material: PBMCs, mostly from graft donor cells, obtained 60 days after TCRalphabeta/CD19-depleted stem cell transplant. The rearrangement uses TRBV2 and TRBJ2-2, with TRBD1 as a possible D gene (6 bases). This TCR was recovered from a male patient aged 5 to 17 who had a stem cell transplant for acute lymphoblastic leukemia, so the T cells may come from the graft donor. The DNA of the CDR3 is TGTGCCAGCAGTCGAAGACAGGCGCGATACACCGGGGAGCTGTTTTTT. Translating it yields CASSRRQARYTGELFF.